The entry that follows covers one T cell receptor (beta chain) sequence. The target antigen is unknown. Relative to the germline gene, one junction end is altered; a read error may explain this. This record belongs to a study of tumor-infiltrating lymphocytes in primary liver carcinoma. For the study at large: Staged T1-T3 N0M0, the tumors had sizes that ranged from 4.2 to 10 cm across. Study outcomes and limitations: Between tumor regions, pairs overlapped more than tumor-adjacent and tumor-blood pairs did. Present in all five tumor regions were only about 7.5-25% of the top clones.

The CDR3 spans 12 residues. From germline, CDR1 is SQVTM and CDR2 ANQGSEA. Co-extracting RNA and DNA was done with 20-30 mg of unsorted bulk tissue as input. Every tumor was sampled at five separate regions. The researchers produced TCR beta cDNA from roughly 500 ng total RNA with a constant-region primer. Three nested multiplex PCR rounds, a slightly modified ARM-PCR method, built the TCR beta libraries. Running 10 cycles apiece, the first two PCR rounds relied on TRBV1-TRBV30 forward primers together with a C-beta reverse primer. TCRdb passed the multiplex PCR reads through MiXCR, listing each CDR3 protein once. This sample has around 60,000 distinct CDR3 sequences, with around 64% found just once.

The source material was liver tumor tissue from sampling region 4. Subset indicated: tumor region T4, right-lateral pole. The rearrangement uses TRBV29-1 and TRBJ1-6; D gene unclear. The receptor was derived from a man aged 40-49 years with primary liver carcinoma and hepatitis B virus infection. The CDR3 loop reads CSVAQYNSAFHF. The CDR3 DNA reads as TGTAGCGTTGCTCAGTATAATTCAGCCTTCCACTTT. The variable domain in full, with the rest retrieved from reference TRBV29-1 and TRBJ1-6, is SAVISQKPSRDICQRGTSLTIQCQVDSQVTMMFWYRQQPGQSLTLIATANQGSEATYESGFVIDKFPISRPNLTFSTLTVSNMSPEDSSIYLCSVAQYNSAFHFGNGTRLTVT.